Below are 15 T cell receptor beta chains sequenced from a single sample in a study of OX40 agonist ivuxolimab in advanced cancers. The method was immunoSEQ multiplex PCR; TCRdb's version includes in-frame clones alone and lacks a portion of them. The data contain roughly 23,000 clones, 84% of them singletons. This material consisted of CD4+ or CD8+ T cells sorted from blood, taken in a trial of the OX40 agonist ivuxolimab. The receptors here all came from an adult with an advanced solid tumor such as melanoma, head and neck, liver or kidney cancer.

This rearrangement joins TRBV29-1 to TRBJ2-7; 11 bases align to TRBD1. The CDR3 runs to 14 residues. Germline CDR1 and CDR2: SQVTM and ANQGSEA. With 5 bases clipped from V and 3 bases from J, the junction kept 6 bases outside the gene matches. DNA of the CDR3: TGCAGCGTTTACGGGGGACAGGGGGGCTACGAGCAGTACTTC. It translates to CSVYGGQGGYEQYF.

The chain links TRBV28 to TRBJ2-7; D gene uncertain. V lost 4 bases, J lost 2 bases, and 9 bases lay in between. CDR3 size: 13 residues. Germline CDR1 and CDR2: MDHEN and SYDVKM. CDR3 amino acids: CASSWEGTYEQYF. CDR3 coding DNA: TGTGCCAGCAGTTGGGAAGGGACCTACGAGCAGTACTTC. The whole variable domain, filled in from reference TRBV28 and TRBJ2-7, reads DVKVTQSSRYLVKRTGEKVFLECVQDMDHENMFWYRQDPGLGLRLIYFSYDVKMKEKGDIPEGYSVSREKKERFSLILESASTNQTSMYLCASSWEGTYEQYFGPGTRLTVT.

This chain connects TRBV14 to TRBJ1-2; D remains unclear. This CDR3 has 12 residues. Germline V gives CDR1 SGHDN, CDR2 FVKESK. Trimming pared 1 base from V and 6 bases from J, leaving 6 bases between. The CDR3 loop is CASSQGIDGYTF. DNA for the CDR3: TGTGCCAGCAGCCAAGGAATTGATGGCTACACCTTC.

The chain links TRBV30 to TRBJ2-7; TRBD1 is a possible D gene (5 bases). V lost 0 bases and J lost 2, with 11 bases in between. The CDR3 spans 14 residues. The germline gives CDR1 GTSNPN, CDR2 SVGIG (reference sequence). The CDR3 DNA is TGTGCCTGGAGTGTAAGTTCAGGGACCTACGAGCAGTACTTC. Translation: CAWSVSSGTYEQYF. The entire variable domain, with the rest obtained from reference TRBV30 and TRBJ2-7, is as follows: SQTIHQWPATLVQPVGSPLSLECTVEGTSNPNLYWYRQAAGRGLQLLFYSVGIGQISSEVPQNLSASRPQDRQFILSSKKLLLSDSGFYLCAWSVSSGTYEQYFGPGTRLTVT.

J is TRBJ2-1 and V is TRBV25-1, with 8 bases matching TRBD2. CDR1 and CDR2 from the germline V gene are MGHDK and SYGVNS. V shed 2 bases and J 8 bases; nucleotides not matched to a gene: 5. CDR3 length equals 14 residues. CDR3 in amino acids: CASSEPAGVDEQFF. CDR3 DNA: TGTGCCAGCAGTGAACCAGCGGGAGTGGATGAGCAGTTCTTC.

The genes are TRBV4-1 and TRBJ2-7; D may be TRBD1 (5 bases). Deletions cut 1 base from V and 1 base from J, with 8 bases between. The CDR3 is 14 residues long. Germline CDR1 and CDR2: MGHRA and YSYEKL. This CDR3 is CASSQVAGSYEQYF. The CDR3 region has the DNA TGCGCCAGCAGCCAAGTGGCAGGGTCCTACGAGCAGTACTTC.

Within the sample, this clone is medium-sized (0.01 to 0.1%). This chain joins TRBV4-2 and TRBJ1-2; D not certain. The CDR3 sequence is 14 residues long. Trimming removed 4 bases from V and 2 bases from J, with 11 bases in between. The germline V gene has CDR1 LGHNA and CDR2 YNFKEQ. The CDR3 sequence: CASSPALSNYGYTF. The CDR3 coding sequence is TGTGCCAGCAGCCCAGCCCTATCAAACTATGGCTACACCTTC.

The V call is TRBV19, the J call TRBJ1-1, with D unclear. This CDR3 has 13 amino acids. The germline CDR1 and CDR2 sequences are LNHDA and SQIVND (reference sequence). Trimming took 5 bases from V and 1 from J, leaving 8 bases between them. DNA of the CDR3: TGTGCCAGTAGTCTTTCCGAGAACACTGAAGCTTTCTTT. This translates into CASSLSENTEAFF.

V and J are TRBV5-3 and TRBJ2-2; D gene unclear. TRBV5-3 falls under the ORF class, with uncertain function. Trimming pared 8 bases from V and 7 bases from J, leaving 12 bases between. This CDR3 comprises 12 residues. CDR3 residues: CASSHGNGELFF. The CDR3 bases are TGTGCCAGCAGCCACGGCAACGGGGAGCTGTTTTTT.

CDR3 sequence reads: CASSLWDRGYGYTF. The CDR3 nucleotides are TGTGCCAGCAGCTTGTGGGACAGGGGATATGGCTACACCTTC. The chain has TRBV7-9 and TRBJ1-2; 10 bases map to TRBD1. J was trimmed by 5 bases and V by 3 bases; bases with no gene match: 3. This CDR3 spans 14 amino acids. Germline lookup yields CDR1 SEHNR and CDR2 FQNEAQ (reference sequence).

This chain joins TRBV29-1 and TRBJ2-3; D possibly corresponds to TRBD2 (6 bases). Per the germline V gene, CDR1 is SQVTM and CDR2 is ANQGSEA. This CDR3 has 16 amino acids. The V and J ends lost 4 bases and 4 bases respectively, with 21 bases between them. CDR3: CSVGGPGQGEADTQYF. CDR3 nucleotides: TGCAGCGTTGGAGGACCGGGCCAAGGGGAGGCAGATACGCAGTATTTT.

On this clone: The junction departs from germline at one end; a sequencing error may be responsible. V usage is TRBV9 and J usage is TRBJ2-5, with TRBD2 identical over 7 bases. The J call is in doubt because the DNA end fits TRBJ2-7 better. The germline gives CDR1 SGDLS, CDR2 YYNGEE. This CDR3 comprises 16 residues. The CDR3, as DNA: TGTGCCAGCAACGTAGAATGGCGGGAGAATCCCTACGAGCAGTACTTC. Residues: CASNVEWRENPYEQYF.

This clone was detected a few times. The V gene is TRBV27, the J gene TRBJ1-1, with TRBD1 as a possible D gene (5 bases). The V gene lost 2 bases and the J gene lost 4 bases, with 14 bases spanning the gap. The CDR3 is 15 amino acids. CDR1 is MNHEY, CDR2 SMNVEV, per germline (reference sequence). The CDR3 protein is CASSLDQGALTEAFF. Written as DNA, the CDR3 is TGTGCCAGCAGTTTAGATCAAGGGGCGCTCACTGAAGCTTTCTTT.

The chain carries TRBV27 and TRBJ2-7, with D unresolved. This CDR3 has 15 residues. Trimming cost V 2 bases and J 4 bases, with 15 bases left between them. Germline V CDR1 and CDR2: MNHEY, SMNVEV (reference sequence). The DNA for the CDR3 is TGTGCCAGCAGTTTAGGTGGTGCAGTTAGGTACGAGCAGTACTTC. This gives the protein CASSLGGAVRYEQYF.

CDR3 DNA: TGTGCCAGCAGAAAGGGGGGGAGCTCCTACGAGCAGTACTTC. Translating gives CASRKGGSSYEQYF. The gene calls are TRBV28 and TRBJ2-7; TRBD2 might be the D (7 bases). CDR3 length equals 14 residues. The V and J ends lost 6 bases and 0 bases respectively, with 12 bases between them. The germline V gene encodes CDR1 MDHEN and CDR2 SYDVKM.